Below, 8 T cell receptor beta chains from the same sample are listed, as sequenced in a study of Ad26.COV2.S vaccination and SARS-CoV-2 variants. Produced via immunoSEQ multiplex PCR; TCRdb's table is partial and in-frame only. The profile covers a few hundred thousand clones, with around 87% appearing a single time and around 3.5% taken by the ten largest. Stated treatment: over 15 received Ad26.COV2.S at low or high dose, single or two shots; about 5 received placebo; per-sample allocation not given. Repertoires come from day 63 after the first vaccine or placebo injection. The sequencing used peripheral blood, collected in a trial of Ad26.COV2.S vaccine versus placebo. The receptor source for this set is a person aged 18-60 years who received the Ad26.COV2.S COVID-19 vaccine or a placebo.

The J gene is TRBJ1-2, the V gene TRBV9; 8 nucleotides line up with TRBD1. Trimming cost V 4 bases and J 8 bases; bases outside gene matches: 10. This CDR3 has 14 amino acids. The germline V gene encodes CDR1 SGDLS and CDR2 YYNGEE. CDR3 sequence (DNA): TGTGCCAGCAGCTCAGCCGGGACAGGAAAAGGCTACACCTTC. Residues: CASSSAGTGKGYTF.

This chain links TRBV19 with TRBJ1-5; D possibly corresponds to TRBD1 (5 bases). Germline V CDR1 and CDR2: LNHDA, SQIVND (reference sequence). The ends were cut back, 6 bases at V and 2 bases at J, with 8 bases in the middle. This CDR3 has 13 residues. This CDR3 is CASRGEGNQPQHF. DNA for the CDR3: TGTGCCAGTAGAGGGGAGGGCAATCAGCCCCAGCATTTT.

The chain joins TRBV5-6 to TRBJ1-6; 7 nucleotides align to TRBD1. This CDR3 has 16 residues. CDR1 is SGHDT and CDR2 is YYEEEE in the germline V gene. V was pared by 0 bases and J by 6 bases, with 6 bases of the junction left unmatched. CDR3 nucleotide sequence: TGTGCCAGCAGCTTGGCCCGGGACAGCCGTAATTCACCCCTCCACTTT. This encodes CASSLARDSRNSPLHF.

This rearrangement joins TRBV6-1 to TRBJ2-7, with 9 positions matching TRBD1. Trimming removed 1 base from V and 3 bases from J; junction bases left unmatched: 4. The CDR3 covers 15 residues. CDR1 and CDR2 from the germline V gene are MNHNS and SASEGT. The CDR3, as DNA: TGTGCCAGCAGTGAAGAAGAGACAGGGGGCTACGAGCAGTACTTC. Protein product: CASSEEETGGYEQYF.

This chain joins TRBV5-1 and TRBJ2-7; D uncertain. Germline loops: CDR1 SGHRS, CDR2 YFSETQ. CDR3 length equals 14 residues. The V end lost 0 bases, the J end lost 0 bases, and 7 bases lay between the germline ends. CDR3 DNA: TGCGCCAGCAGCTTGGCTACCAACTCCTACGAGCAGTACTTC. Encoded protein: CASSLATNSYEQYF.

The chain carries TRBV30 and TRBJ2-3; D call uncertain. Germline CDR1 is GTSNPN and CDR2 is SVGIG (reference sequence). Trimming stripped 0 bases from V and 5 bases from J, with 12 bases between. This CDR3 is 14 amino acids long. The CDR3 region is CAWSVGPGIDTQYF. CDR3 bases: TGTGCCTGGAGTGTCGGCCCCGGAATAGATACGCAGTATTTT.

The chain uses TRBV4-2 and TRBJ2-7, with unresolved D. Germline values: CDR1 LGHNA, CDR2 YNFKEQ. This CDR3 comprises 14 residues. The germline V and J ends were trimmed by 4 bases and 7 bases, with 17 bases remaining between them. As DNA, the CDR3 is TGTGCCAGCAGCCCGGACGCTGGAGCTTTAGAGCAGTACTTC. It translates to CASSPDAGALEQYF.

The genes are TRBV10-2 and TRBJ1-4; D might be TRBD1 (5 bases). With 2 bases removed from V and 3 bases from J, the gap between germline ends came to 10 bases. Germline CDR1 is WSHSY and CDR2 is SAAADI. There are 15 residues in the CDR3. The CDR3 here is CASSEAGGANEKLFF. Written as DNA, the CDR3 is TGCGCCAGCAGTGAGGCGGGGGGGGCTAATGAAAAACTGTTTTTT.